This T cell receptor (beta chain) was profiled in a study of regulatory T cells in long-lasting Graves disease. Study results and limitations: Public clonotype sharing was higher in persistent than newly diagnosed patients.

The time point: newly diagnosed GD, antithyroid drugs for less than 3 months. Researchers made the TCR library from RNA that was extracted from PBMCs. In building TCR beta libraries, iRepertoire HTBI primers were used together with Arm-PCR of CDR3 regions. In TCRdb, the multiplex PCR reads were re-called with MiXCR into one record per CDR3 protein. The sample lists about half a million distinct CDR3 sequences, around 13% occurring once. As to this clonotype: Its target is unknown.

The same data also went into a second study, on T cells in Graves' hyperthyroidism and ophthalmopathy.

The origin of this receptor is a woman aged 25-40 years with Graves disease. The specimen was peripheral blood mononuclear cells (PBMCs), collected at new diagnosis, from a patient treated with antithyroid drugs.

In DNA form, the CDR3 reads TGCAGCGTTGCCGGGACAGCCAACTACGAGCAGTACTTC. This encodes CSVAGTANYEQYF. This chain uses TRBV29-1 with TRBJ2-7; TRBD1 aligns across 7 bases. The junction had 6 bases not matched to a gene; V was cut back by 4 bases and J by 3 bases. Germline values: CDR1 SQVTM, CDR2 ANQGSEA. The length of the CDR3 is 13 residues.